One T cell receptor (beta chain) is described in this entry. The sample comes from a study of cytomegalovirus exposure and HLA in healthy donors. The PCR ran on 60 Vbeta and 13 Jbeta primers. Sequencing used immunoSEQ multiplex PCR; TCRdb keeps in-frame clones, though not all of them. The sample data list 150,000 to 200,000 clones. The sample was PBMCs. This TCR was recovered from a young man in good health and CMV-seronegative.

The CDR3 DNA sequence: TGTGCCAGCAGCTTAGTTTTGGGGACTAGCGGTTACAATGAGCAGTTCTTC. It specifies CASSLVLGTSGYNEQFF. This chain joins TRBV7-9 and TRBJ2-1; 11 bases are a match to TRBD2. V lost 1 base, J lost 4 bases, and 6 bases stayed unmatched. The germline V gene has CDR1 SEHNR and CDR2 FQNEAQ (reference sequence). CDR3 size: 17 residues.